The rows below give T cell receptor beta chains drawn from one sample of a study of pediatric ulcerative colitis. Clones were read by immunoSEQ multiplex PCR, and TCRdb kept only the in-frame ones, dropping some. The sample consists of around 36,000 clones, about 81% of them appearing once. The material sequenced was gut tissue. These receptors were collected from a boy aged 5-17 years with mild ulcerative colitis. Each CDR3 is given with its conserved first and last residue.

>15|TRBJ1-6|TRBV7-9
CASSSRSSYNSPLHF
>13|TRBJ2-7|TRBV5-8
CASSLGDLYEQYF
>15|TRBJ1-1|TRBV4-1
CASSPMGQGNTEAFF
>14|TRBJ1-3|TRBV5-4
CASSLVGSGNTIYF
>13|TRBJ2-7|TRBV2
CASREGLLYEQYF
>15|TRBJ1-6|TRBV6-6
CASSYSRRRNSPLHF
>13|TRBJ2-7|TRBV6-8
CASSWTGGYEQYF
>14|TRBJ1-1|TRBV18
CASSPRGRNTEAFF
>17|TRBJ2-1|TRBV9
CASSVGPGSPSYNEQFF
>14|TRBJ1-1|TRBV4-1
CASSLSGWNSEAFF
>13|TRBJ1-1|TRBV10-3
CAISTRGNTEAFF
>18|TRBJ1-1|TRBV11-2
CASSLGRGGSKGGSEAFF
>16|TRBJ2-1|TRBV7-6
CASSLAGTATYNEQFF
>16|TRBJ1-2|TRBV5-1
CASSLALGQDNYGYTF
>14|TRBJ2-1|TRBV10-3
CAIGNVPSDNEQFF
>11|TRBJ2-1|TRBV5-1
CASNQGDEQFF
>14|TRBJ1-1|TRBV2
CASRIDRGLLEAFF
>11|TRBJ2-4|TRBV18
CASSQSGFQYF
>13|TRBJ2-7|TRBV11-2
CASSPGLSGEQYF
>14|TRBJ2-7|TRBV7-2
CASSRTSGDYEQYF
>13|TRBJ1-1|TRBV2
CASRCRGPEEAFF
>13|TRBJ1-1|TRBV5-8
CASTLNMNTEAFF